Below, 16 T cell receptor beta chains from the same sample are listed, as sequenced in a study of regulatory T cells in long-lasting Graves disease (dated by TCRdb to the early 2020s). The time point label, as the study defines it: persistent/refractory GD, antithyroid drugs over 5 years with positive TRAb. For both TCR sequencing and RNA sequencing, RNA was extracted from PBMCs using TRIzol. The library was generated by multiplex PCR. Data came from an Illumina HiSeq 4000. To build TCR beta libraries, CDR3 regions were amplified by Arm-PCR using iRepertoire HTBI primers. TCRdb trimmed public reads at Q25 via fastp, called clones via MiXCR and kept in-frame beta chains. Entries that share a CDR3 protein sequence are merged under the most common genes and DNA. This sample comprises approximately 440,000 distinct CDR3 sequences, about a quarter of them detected only once. The leading ten clones occupy approximately 26% of the sample.

Sequenced here: peripheral blood mononuclear cells (PBMCs), sampled when the disease was refractory, from a patient treated with antithyroid drugs. These receptors were obtained from a female donor with Graves disease.

This clonotype has more than one count but fewer than ten. V and J are TRBV7-9 and TRBJ1-6; D remains ambiguous. V lost 6 bases and J lost 10, with 16 bases in between. Germline V lookup: CDR1 SEHNR, CDR2 FQNEAQ (reference sequence). The CDR3 runs 14 residues. CDR3: CASRPLPFDSPLHF. The CDR3 DNA follows: TGTGCCAGCAGACCCCTTCCCTTTGACTCACCCCTCCACTTT.

In DNA form, the CDR3 reads TGTGCCAGCAGTTTTCAGGGTCCTTCCTACGAGCAGTACTTC. Protein sequence: CASSFQGPSYEQYF. The gene calls are TRBV27 and TRBJ2-7; D is perhaps TRBD1 (5 bases). The germline CDR1 and CDR2 sequences are MNHEY and SMNVEV (reference sequence). V was pared by 3 bases and J by 1 base, with 10 bases between. This CDR3 region has 14 residues.

The chain couples TRBV20-1 to TRBJ2-7, with TRBD2 identical over 12 bases. This CDR3 contains 21 residues. The V gene's germline CDR1 is DFQATT and CDR2 SNEGSKA (reference sequence). V shed 0 bases and J 2 bases; nucleotides not matched to a gene: 20. CDR3 amino acids: CSARDLGRTSGIRSPTYEQYF. Here the CDR3 DNA reads TGCAGTGCTAGAGATCTGGGAAGGACTAGCGGGATCCGTTCTCCTACCTACGAGCAGTACTTC.

The chain has TRBV6-1 and TRBJ1-5, with D unresolved. V dropped 8 bases and J dropped 0 bases, with 8 bases sitting between them. This CDR3 region has 13 residues. The germline V gene has CDR1 MNHNS and CDR2 SASEGT. The CDR3 DNA sequence: TGTGCCAGCGAAGACGGTAGCAATCAGCCCCAGCATTTT. It specifies CASEDGSNQPQHF.

This rearrangement joins TRBV9 to TRBJ2-7; TRBD1 might be the D (5 bases). Germline lookup yields CDR1 SGDLS and CDR2 YYNGEE. The CDR3 has 14 amino acids. V lost 4 bases to trimming and J lost 7 bases, with 18 bases between them. The CDR3 DNA sequence: TGTGCCAGCAGCCCTCAAGGAGACAGTCCGGAGCAGTACTTC. This translates into CASSPQGDSPEQYF.

This clonotype has a handful of counts. The chain combines TRBV19 with TRBJ2-5; 11 bases line up with TRBD2. From germline, CDR1 is LNHDA and CDR2 SQIVND (reference sequence). The CDR3 is 14 amino acids. With 9 bases clipped from V and 5 bases from J, the junction kept 8 bases outside the gene matches. The CDR3 spells CASSSSGRLETQYF. Written as DNA, the CDR3 is TGTGCCAGCTCCTCTAGCGGGAGGTTGGAGACCCAGTACTTC.

V and J are TRBV29-1 and TRBJ2-5, with 12 positions matching TRBD1. CDR1 and CDR2 (germline): SQVTM, ANQGSEA. The V and J ends lost 4 bases and 5 bases, in that order; junction bases with no gene match: 32. This CDR3 is 23 amino acids long. The chain's CDR3 is CSVGRFWDRGPDWTTGIRETQYF. The CDR3 coding sequence is TGCAGCGTTGGTCGTTTTTGGGACAGGGGGCCGGATTGGACGACGGGTATTCGGGAGACCCAGTACTTC.

This clonotype was seen at least ten times. V and J are TRBV28 and TRBJ2-2, with 9 nucleotides matching TRBD1. Per germline, CDR1 MDHEN and CDR2 SYDVKM. The CDR3 has 20 amino acids. V lost 4 bases and J lost 2; bases outside the gene matches: 17. The CDR3 DNA is TGTGCCAGCAGTTCCTCCCACGCGGGACAGGGTCGAGGAAACACCGGGGAGCTGTTTTTT. This encodes CASSSSHAGQGRGNTGELFF.

As regards this clonotype: Since a much larger clone is just one base distant, this may be a read error. The V gene is TRBV12-3 or TRBV12-4, the J gene TRBJ1-1; D not resolved. V gave up 8 bases and J gave up 2 bases, with 15 bases separating them. The length of the CDR3 is 14 residues. CDR3 nucleotide sequence: TGTGCCAGCCGCCGGAGCCCCGGAAACACTGAAGCTTTCTTT. Residues: CASRRSPGNTEAFF.

This clonotype was observed a few times. The V call is TRBV19, the J call TRBJ2-7; D gene ambiguous. Germline V CDR1 and CDR2: LNHDA, SQIVND (reference sequence). The V end lost 0 bases, the J end lost 3 bases, and 6 bases lay between the germline ends. This CDR3 spans 13 amino acids. The CDR3 DNA reads as TGTGCCAGTAGTATAGAGACGATCTACGAGCAGTACTTC. Amino acids: CASSIETIYEQYF. The variable domain in full, with the rest retrieved from reference TRBV19 and TRBJ2-7, is DGGITQSPKYLFRKEGQNVTLSCEQNLNHDAMYWYRQDPGQGLRLIYYSQIVNDFQKGDIAEGYSVSREKKESFPLTVTSAQKNPTAFYLCASSIETIYEQYFGPGTRLTVT.

Of note for this clonotype: One end of the junction varies from germline; a read error may be responsible. J is TRBJ2-1 and V is TRBV13, with 7 bases lining up with TRBD2. The germline V gene encodes CDR1 PRHDT and CDR2 FYEKMQ (reference sequence). The CDR3 consists of 17 residues. The CDR3 DNA is TGTGCCAGCAGCTTATTGGCTAGCGGCCTACTTCACAATGAGCGGTTCTTC. As protein: CASSLLASGLLHNERFF.

Ten or more counts support this clonotype. The V gene is TRBV20-1, the J gene TRBJ1-1, with D hard to call. The CDR3 runs to 16 residues. V was trimmed by 4 bases and J by 1 base, leaving 19 bases between them. Germline CDR1 and CDR2: DFQATT and SNEGSKA (reference sequence). In nucleotides, the CDR3 is TGCAGTGCTATGCCGTCCCACCGGCGCCAGAACACTGAAGCTTTCTTT. Protein: CSAMPSHRRQNTEAFF.

Comments on this clonotype: Mismatch with germline at one junction end may stem from a read error. The chain carries TRBV2 and TRBJ2-7; 8 bases are shared with TRBD1. Germline CDR1 is SNHLY and CDR2 is FYNNEI. The CDR3 consists of 11 residues. In DNA, the CDR3 is TGTGCCAGCAGTGGGGCGGACAGGGTGACTTTC. Translated: CASSGADRVTF. The full variable domain, rest sourced from reference TRBV2 and TRBJ2-7, is EPEVTQTPSHQVTQMGQEVILRCVPISNHLYFYWYRQILGQKVEFLVSFYNNEISEKSEIFDDQFSVERPDGSNFTLKIRSTKLEDSAMYFCASSGADRVTFGPGTRLTVT.

The chain has TRBV15 and TRBJ2-5; D possibly corresponds to TRBD1 (5 bases). The CDR3 is made up of 15 amino acids. V was pared by 2 bases and J by 2 bases, with 12 bases between. Germline V gives CDR1 LNHNV, CDR2 YYDKDF (reference sequence). In DNA, the CDR3 is TGTGCCACCAGCAGAACCCAAGGGGTACAAGAGACCCAGTACTTC. It yields the protein CATSRTQGVQETQYF.

This clonotype was seen more than once but under ten times. The genes are TRBV6-5 and TRBJ1-2, with D unresolved. This CDR3 comprises 17 residues. Trimming cost V 0 bases and J 0 bases, with 14 bases left between them. Germline V gene sequence: CDR1 MNHEY, CDR2 SVGAGI. The DNA for the CDR3 is TGTGCCAGCAGTTACTCGTCCCCCCGCCTGACTAACTATGGCTACACCTTC. It yields the protein CASSYSSPRLTNYGYTF.

This clonotype was detected ten times or more. V and J are TRBV7-2 and TRBJ1-5; D is uncertain. There are 16 residues in the CDR3. V dropped 5 bases and J dropped 3 bases, with 17 bases sitting between them. Germline assignment: CDR1 SGHTA and CDR2 FQGNSA. The CDR3 region has the DNA TGTGCCAGCAGCCAAAGACCTGCCGGGAACAATCAGCCCCAGCATTTT. Translation gives CASSQRPAGNNQPQHF.